These 9 T cell receptor beta chains originate from one sample sequenced in a study of blood T cell repertoires in COVID-19. Some clones are missing from TCRdb's copy, which holds only in-frame ones; the method was immunoSEQ multiplex PCR. The sample has approximately 100,000 clones, over 80% seen once. Sequenced material: peripheral blood. The source is a man in his forties or fifties with active COVID-19.

This clone has just one count. The CDR3 nucleotides are TGTGCCAGTAGCCCAGGGGAGTGGACTAGCGGGAGTGGTAATGAGCAGTTCTTC. It yields the protein CASSPGEWTSGSGNEQFF. The chain combines TRBV19 with TRBJ2-1; the match to TRBD2 covers 13 bases. This CDR3 spans 18 amino acids. CDR1 and CDR2 (germline): LNHDA, SQIVND (reference sequence). Germline trimming cut 6 bases from V and 7 bases from J; bases unmatched to any gene: 15.

The J gene is TRBJ2-7, the V gene TRBV27, with D tentatively TRBD2 (7 bases). V dropped 5 bases and J dropped 7 bases, with 15 bases sitting between them. CDR1 and CDR2 (germline): MNHEY, SMNVEV (reference sequence). The CDR3 has 13 amino acids. CDR3 sequence: CASSQTRGGEQYF. CDR3 nucleotide sequence: TGTGCCAGCAGTCAAACCAGGGGAGGGGAGCAGTACTTC.

The genes are TRBV2 and TRBJ1-5; D remains unclear. This CDR3 has 14 residues. The germline gives CDR1 SNHLY, CDR2 FYNNEI. V shed 5 bases and J shed 0 bases, with 8 bases lying between them. The CDR3 loop is CASSQQSSNQPQHF. The CDR3 DNA is TGTGCCAGCAGTCAACAGAGTAGCAATCAGCCCCAGCATTTT.

This rearrangement joins TRBV7-3 to TRBJ2-7, with D possibly TRBD1 on 5 matching bases. Trimming took 2 bases from V and 7 from J, leaving 12 bases between them. The CDR3 runs to 13 residues. From germline, CDR1 is SGHTA and CDR2 FQGTGA. The CDR3 region has the DNA TGTGCCAGCAGCTTATGGGAAGGGGCTGAGCAGTACTTC. Translating gives CASSLWEGAEQYF.

The rearrangement uses TRBV4-2 and TRBJ2-7; 11 nucleotides align to TRBD2. Germline loops: CDR1 LGHNA, CDR2 YNFKEQ. The J segment lost 5 bases and the V segment lost 5 bases, leaving 8 bases of the junction unmatched. The CDR3 has 15 residues. The CDR3, as DNA: TGTGCCAGCAGCAACCTACTAGCGGGAGAGAACGAGCAGTACTTC. Translating it yields CASSNLLAGENEQYF.

A single count supports this clone. The chain uses TRBV9 and TRBJ2-7; TRBD2 matches 9 bases. Germline CDR1 SGDLS, CDR2 YYNGEE. The V and J ends lost 3 bases and 6 bases, in that order; junction bases with no gene match: 7. This CDR3 region has 14 residues. The CDR3 DNA sequence: TGTGCCAGCAGCGAGGGTGTAGCGGGAGCCGAGCAGTACTTC. It codes for CASSEGVAGAEQYF.

This chain connects TRBV15 to TRBJ1-5; TRBD1 matches at 8 bases. CDR3 size: 15 residues. With 5 bases clipped from V and 3 bases from J, the junction kept 6 bases outside the gene matches. The V gene's germline CDR1 is LNHNV and CDR2 YYDKDF (reference sequence). The CDR3 here is CATSLRDRYNQPQHF. The DNA for the CDR3 is TGTGCCACCAGCCTCCGGGACAGGTACAATCAGCCCCAGCATTTT.

The chain joins TRBV12-5 to TRBJ2-3; 14 bases align to TRBD2. Germline V gene sequence: CDR1 LGHNT, CDR2 FRNRAP. V lost 1 base and J lost 4; bases outside the gene matches: 7. The CDR3 covers 18 residues. The CDR3: CASGLGRLAGGPSDTQYF. As DNA, the CDR3 is TGTGCTAGTGGTTTGGGCCGACTAGCGGGAGGGCCCTCAGATACGCAGTATTTT.

This chain joins TRBV24-1 and TRBJ2-1, with 12 bases aligning to TRBD1. The J segment lost 9 bases and the V segment lost 6 bases, leaving 17 bases of the junction unmatched. Per germline, CDR1 KGHDR and CDR2 SFDVKD. The CDR3 runs 18 residues. The CDR3 protein is CATSPGQGAWRETREQFF. DNA for the CDR3: TGTGCCACCAGTCCGGGACAGGGGGCTTGGCGGGAGACACGTGAGCAGTTCTTC.